These T cell receptor beta chains were read from a single sample in a study of T cells in Graves' hyperthyroidism and ophthalmopathy. TCRdb re-analysed the multiplex PCR reads in MiXCR, keeping a single row per CDR3 protein. The sample lists 400,000 or so distinct CDR3 sequences; roughly 13% were seen once. The sample consisted of blood. These receptors were taken from a man between 45 and 60 years old with Graves' ophthalmopathy. The conserved cysteine and the conserved F or W are not part of the CDR3 here. Fields, in order: J gene, CDR3 length, V gene, CDR3 protein.

j_call: TRBJ2-2
cdr3_length: 11
v_call: TRBV2
cdr3_aa: ASSRSPDGELF

j_call: TRBJ2-5
cdr3_length: 12
v_call: TRBV20-1
cdr3_aa: SAAPTGDQETQY

j_call: TRBJ2-7
cdr3_length: 14
v_call: TRBV30
cdr3_aa: AWSVLGAGGPEEQY

j_call: TRBJ2-7
cdr3_length: 16
v_call: TRBV7-9
cdr3_aa: ASSPYPSLERSSYEQY

j_call: TRBJ1-4
cdr3_length: 12
v_call: TRBV30
cdr3_aa: AWSLTGGGEKLF

j_call: TRBJ2-7
cdr3_length: 11
v_call: TRBV25-1
cdr3_aa: ASSEGPGGEQY

j_call: TRBJ1-5
cdr3_length: 12
v_call: TRBV9
cdr3_aa: ASSVGPGGSPQH

j_call: TRBJ2-3
cdr3_length: 14
v_call: TRBV12-3/TRBV12-4
cdr3_aa: ASRPGLAGGADTQY

j_call: TRBJ2-7
cdr3_length: 11
v_call: TRBV5-1
cdr3_aa: ASSSGTDYEQY

j_call: TRBJ2-1
cdr3_length: 13
v_call: TRBV20-1
cdr3_aa: SARLDRSPYNEQF

j_call: TRBJ1-5
cdr3_length: 12
v_call: TRBV6-1
cdr3_aa: ASSAERYNQPQH

j_call: TRBJ1-1
cdr3_length: 11
v_call: TRBV2
cdr3_aa: ASSVERNTEAF

j_call: TRBJ2-2
cdr3_length: 13
v_call: TRBV28
cdr3_aa: ASSTTSGNTGELF

j_call: TRBJ2-5
cdr3_length: 14
v_call: TRBV7-9
cdr3_aa: ASSFWQREIQETQY

j_call: TRBJ1-2
cdr3_length: 15
v_call: TRBV10-3
cdr3_aa: AISELSGGGVNYGYT

j_call: TRBJ1-5
cdr3_length: 12
v_call: TRBV7-8
cdr3_aa: ASSLGDSYQPQH

j_call: TRBJ1-2
cdr3_length: 13
v_call: TRBV2
cdr3_aa: ASSGDRESLYGYT

j_call: TRBJ2-2
cdr3_length: 11
v_call: TRBV20-1
cdr3_aa: SARKGHNGELF

j_call: TRBJ1-1
cdr3_length: 12
v_call: TRBV2
cdr3_aa: ASSDRSPDTEAF

j_call: TRBJ2-3
cdr3_length: 16
v_call: TRBV12-3/TRBV12-4
cdr3_aa: ASSFPPDGRGLVDTQY

j_call: TRBJ1-1
cdr3_length: 12
v_call: TRBV29-1
cdr3_aa: SVAQTGENTEAF

j_call: TRBJ2-1
cdr3_length: 13
v_call: TRBV4-1
cdr3_aa: ASSQVDSSYNEQF

j_call: TRBJ1-5
cdr3_length: 13
v_call: TRBV28
cdr3_aa: ASSFGTGYNQPQH

j_call: TRBJ2-3
cdr3_length: 12
v_call: TRBV18
cdr3_aa: ASSPSEETDTQY

j_call: TRBJ1-1
cdr3_length: 11
v_call: TRBV4-1
cdr3_aa: ASSQETGGRAF

j_call: TRBJ2-1
cdr3_length: 11
v_call: TRBV20-1
cdr3_aa: SARELTRNEQF

j_call: TRBJ1-2
cdr3_length: 12
v_call: TRBV3-1
cdr3_aa: ASSRVQGHYGYT

j_call: TRBJ2-2
cdr3_length: 10
v_call: TRBV3-1
cdr3_aa: ASSYTTGELF

j_call: TRBJ2-5
cdr3_length: 11
v_call: TRBV28
cdr3_aa: ASMGQSEETQY

j_call: TRBJ2-7
cdr3_length: 13
v_call: TRBV5-1
cdr3_aa: ASSSESGTGVEQY

j_call: TRBJ1-6
cdr3_length: 12
v_call: TRBV11-2
cdr3_aa: ASSPEPGGRSLH

j_call: TRBJ2-5
cdr3_length: 14
v_call: TRBV9
cdr3_aa: ASSSSSGGDQETQY

j_call: TRBJ2-7
cdr3_length: 14
v_call: TRBV19
cdr3_aa: ASSRRLRDSSYEQY

j_call: TRBJ1-4
cdr3_length: 15
v_call: TRBV18
cdr3_aa: ASSPRGGARTNEKLF

j_call: TRBJ2-1
cdr3_length: 16
v_call: TRBV15
cdr3_aa: ATSRDRGARGKYNEQF

j_call: TRBJ2-5
cdr3_length: 11
v_call: TRBV24-1
cdr3_aa: ATSDREKETQY

j_call: TRBJ2-7
cdr3_length: 13
v_call: TRBV11-2
cdr3_aa: ASSSLAVGVGEQY

j_call: TRBJ1-6
cdr3_length: 12
v_call: TRBV10-1
cdr3_aa: ASRDSLENSPLH

j_call: TRBJ1-2
cdr3_length: 12
v_call: TRBV19
cdr3_aa: ASSIAGANYGYT

j_call: TRBJ2-7
cdr3_length: 12
v_call: TRBV6-1
cdr3_aa: ASSADRVSYEQY

j_call: TRBJ2-1
cdr3_length: 11
v_call: TRBV19
cdr3_aa: ASTESSYNEQF

j_call: TRBJ2-7
cdr3_length: 13
v_call: TRBV29-1
cdr3_aa: SVEEKGRGPDEQY